This T cell receptor (beta chain) was recorded in a study of graft-versus-host responses after intestinal transplantation. The CDR3 spans 13 residues. Germline loops: CDR1 LNHNV, CDR2 YYDKDF (reference sequence). Germline trimming cut 3 bases from V and 6 bases from J; bases unmatched to any gene: 1. Comments on this clone: The antigen is unknown.

The data were produced by immunoSEQ multiplex PCR, yet TCRdb's version contains in-frame clones alone and is incomplete. The data hold 99,000 or so clones, with 87% observed a single time. Study findings and constraints: Among recipient marrow samples, GvH clones were found; some appeared first in ileum or blood. High graft-versus-host to host-versus-graft clonal ratios were seen in allografts of patients with graft-donor T cell macrochimerism.

The chain uses TRBV15 and TRBJ2-7, with 11 bases fitting TRBD1. The sequences come from unstimulated CD4+ T cells sorted from spleen or lymph node cells, collected before intestinal transplant. The receptor was derived from a human donor who received an intestinal transplant. This CDR3 is CATSRGQGGEQYF. The CDR3, as DNA: TGTGCCACCAGCAGGGGACAGGGGGGCGAGCAGTACTTC.